This T cell receptor (beta chain) was sequenced for a study of regulatory T cells in long-lasting Graves disease. The TCR beta library used iRepertoire HTBI primers with Arm-PCR amplification of CDR3. Via MiXCR, TCRdb re-called the multiplex PCR reads, giving one row per CDR3 protein. Altogether 200,000 to 250,000 distinct CDR3 sequences are present, 20% being singletons, with the ten largest covering roughly 14%. The time point was: newly diagnosed GD, antithyroid drugs for less than 3 months. Making the TCR library involved RNA that had been extracted from PBMCs. This clonotype came up many times. The germline V gene has CDR1 DFQATT and CDR2 SNEGSKA (reference sequence). With 6 bases clipped from V and 0 bases from J, the junction kept 3 bases outside the gene matches. The CDR3 has 13 residues.

This chain uses TRBV20-1 with TRBJ1-1; 8 nucleotides match TRBD1. Specimen: peripheral blood mononuclear cells (PBMCs), collected at new diagnosis, from a patient treated with antithyroid drugs. The clonotype comes from a female donor with Graves disease. In DNA, the CDR3 is TGCAGTGCAGCACAGGGGGTGAACACTGAAGCTTTCTTT. Translated, it gives CSAAQGVNTEAFF.